A single sample gave rise to the 16 T cell receptor beta chains below, sequenced in a study of CXCR3-negative and CXCR3-positive naive CD8 T cells. Findings and limits, study-wide: Higher TRB CDR3 hydrophobicity marked CXCR3-positive naive cells relative to CXCR3-negative naive cells.

5' RACE that incorporated UMI labels was used to prepare the TRB cDNA libraries. TCRdb re-called the 5' RACE reads, yielding one record per CDR3 amino acid sequence without DNA. This sample's table has fewer than 90,000 distinct CDR3 sequences. These receptors' antigens are unknown. The specimen sequenced was naive CXCR3+ CD8+ T cells from blood. The subset was: CD45RO-CCR7+CD27+CD95- naive CD8+ T cells expressing CXCR3 (TNR3+). These receptors all come from a human donor in good health. Some clones in this sample may be carry-over from other donors' samples.

V is TRBV29-1 and J is TRBJ2-7; TCRdb's D gene call, TRBD1, goes unchecked for lack of DNA. The CDR3 has 11 amino acids. Germline CDR1 reads SQVTM; CDR2 reads ANQGSEA. Here the CDR3 reads CSGGQGYEQYF.

CDR3 sequence: CSVASGGSGELFF. The chain combines TRBV29-1 with TRBJ2-2; TCRdb's D gene call, TRBD1, goes unchecked for lack of DNA. Germline V gene data show CDR1 as SQVTM and CDR2 as ANQGSEA. The CDR3 has 13 amino acids.

This chain links TRBV6-5 with TRBJ2-3; TCRdb reports TRBD1, a call that lacks DNA to check it against. This CDR3 spans 11 amino acids. Germline loops: CDR1 MNHEY, CDR2 SVGAGI. The chain's CDR3 is CARGGPDTQYF.

The V and J genes are TRBV6-1 and TRBJ2-7. Germline V gene data show CDR1 as MNHNS and CDR2 as SASEGT. The CDR3 contains 13 residues. CDR3 region: CASSVAGEYEQYF.

The chain has TRBV21-1 and TRBJ1-2; TCRdb designates TRBD1, a call that cannot be tested without DNA. TRBV21-1 is termed a pseudogene. The CDR3 is 16 residues long. The CDR3 protein is CASSNLRGLHIYGYTF.

J is TRBJ1-2 and V is TRBV25-1; TCRdb's assignment of TRBD1 cannot be checked, as there is no DNA. Germline CDR1 is MGHDK and CDR2 is SYGVNS. This CDR3 contains 14 residues. CDR3 sequence: CASSVDRVVGGYTF.

J is TRBJ2-6 and V is TRBV12-3 or TRBV12-4; the TRBD1 assignment by TCRdb is unverifiable without DNA. The CDR3 covers 16 residues. The CDR3 spells CASTGLGGAGANVLTF.

The gene calls are TRBV27 and TRBJ2-1; TCRdb picks TRBD1, but there is no DNA to check that call. Germline V lookup: CDR1 MNHEY, CDR2 SMNVEV (reference sequence). The CDR3 spans 15 residues. The CDR3 loop is CASSSGTGSYNEQFF.

V gene TRBV30 combines with J gene TRBJ2-5; TCRdb names TRBD1, which stays unverified in the absence of DNA. The length of the CDR3 is 17 residues. CDR1 GTSNPN and CDR2 SVGIG come from the germline V gene (reference sequence). The CDR3 reads CAYYDAEEGAGEETQYF.

V gene TRBV20-1 combines with J gene TRBJ1-2. Germline CDR1 is DFQATT and CDR2 is SNEGSKA (reference sequence). This CDR3 spans 14 amino acids. CDR3 protein: CSATPGFVNYGYTF.

The J gene is TRBJ1-3, the V gene TRBV15. The germline gives CDR1 LNHNV, CDR2 YYDKDF (reference sequence). This CDR3 spans 15 amino acids. CDR3 loop: CATSITASSGNTIYF.

The V gene is TRBV21-1, the J gene TRBJ1-1; TCRdb outputs TRBD1, but without DNA this stays unchecked. TRBV21-1 is a pseudogene. This CDR3 contains 19 residues. The chain's CDR3 is CASSKSGRTGSLVNTEAFF.

The rearrangement joins TRBV14 to TRBJ2-1; as DNA is missing, the TRBD1 call by TCRdb cannot be tested. Germline values: CDR1 SGHDN, CDR2 FVKESK. The CDR3 is 16 residues long. The CDR3 sequence: CASSQEGTGVYNEQFF.

The gene calls are TRBV10-3 and TRBJ2-1. Germline V gene sequence: CDR1 ENHRY, CDR2 SYGVKD. The CDR3 runs 17 residues. The CDR3 protein is CAISPYTVGTTYNEQFF.

The V and J genes are TRBV5-4 and TRBJ2-1. The CDR3 is made up of 12 amino acids. Looked up from germline, CDR1 is SGHNT and CDR2 is YYREEE (reference sequence). The chain's CDR3 is CASSFLGNEQFF.

The chain carries TRBV6-2 or TRBV6-3 and TRBJ2-3; TCRdb's D gene call, TRBD2, goes unchecked for lack of DNA. Germline V lookup: CDR1 MNHEY, CDR2 SVGEGT. The length of the CDR3 is 16 residues. The CDR3: CASKELAGGPFDTQYF.